These 14 T cell receptor beta chains were all obtained from the same sample, sequenced in a study of early T cells in non-severe SARS-CoV-2 infection. TCRdb re-derived calls from the 5' RACE reads in MiXCR, one entry per CDR3 protein. This sample has approximately 70,000 distinct CDR3 sequences, with approximately 14% found just once. Sequenced sample: whole blood. These receptors were taken from an adult who was a healthcare worker with PCR-confirmed SARS-CoV-2 infection or an uninfected control (not recorded which).

V usage is TRBV6-2 or TRBV6-3 and J usage is TRBJ2-7; 9 nucleotides align to TRBD2. The CDR3 is 16 residues long. Germline values: CDR1 MNHEY, CDR2 SVGEGT. V shed 0 bases and J 2 bases; nucleotides not matched to a gene: 5. The CDR3 DNA reads as TGTGCCAGCAGTTACTCCCCTGGCGGGGGGGCCTACGAGCAGTACTTC. The encoded protein is CASSYSPGGGAYEQYF.

This clonotype was picked up a small number of times. The J gene is TRBJ2-1, the V gene TRBV20-1; D is ambiguous. Trimming stripped 5 bases from V and 2 bases from J, with 13 bases between. CDR1 is DFQATT, CDR2 SNEGSKA, per germline (reference sequence). The CDR3 has 14 amino acids. CDR3 loop: CSAASRIPYNEQFF. The CDR3 DNA reads as TGCAGTGCTGCTTCTAGAATACCCTACAATGAGCAGTTCTTC.

This clonotype was seen repeatedly, ten times or more. CDR3 in amino acids: CASSLASGGFSYEQYF. CDR3 sequence (DNA): TGTGCCAGCAGCTTAGCGAGCGGGGGGTTTTCCTACGAGCAGTACTTC. The chain has TRBV7-8 and TRBJ2-7; 9 bases align to TRBD2. Germline V gene sequence: CDR1 SGHVS, CDR2 FQNEAQ. The CDR3 loop spans 16 amino acids. V shed 0 bases, J shed 1 base, and the junction held 4 bases outside the gene matches.

This clonotype was counted only a few times. J is TRBJ2-2 and V is TRBV14; D is uncertain. Trimming removed 0 bases at V and 1 base at J, with 6 bases between. CDR3 length equals 15 residues. Germline CDR1 reads SGHDN; CDR2 reads FVKESK. The CDR3 reads CASSQDMGNTGELFF. CDR3 DNA: TGTGCCAGCAGCCAAGATATGGGGAACACCGGGGAGCTGTTTTTT. The full variable domain, rest sourced from reference TRBV14 and TRBJ2-2, is EAGVTQFPSHSVIEKGQTVTLRCDPISGHDNLYWYRRVMGKEIKFLLHFVKESKQDESGMPNNRFLAERTGGTYSTLKVQPAELEDSGVYFCASSQDMGNTGELFFGEGSRLTVL.

This clonotype has a handful of counts. V is TRBV12-3 or TRBV12-4 and J is TRBJ2-7, with D perhaps matching TRBD1 (5 bases). V lost 6 bases, J lost 4 bases, and 10 bases lay in between. The CDR3 spans 12 residues. CDR3 sequence (DNA): TGTGCCAGCAGCCCGACAGTATACGAGCAGTACTTC. This sequence encodes CASSPTVYEQYF.

The chain links TRBV29-1 to TRBJ2-7, with D possibly being TRBD1 (5 bases). Germline lookup yields CDR1 SQVTM and CDR2 ANQGSEA. V lost 4 bases and J lost 2, with 9 bases in between. This CDR3 is 12 amino acids long. The CDR3 spells CSVATGAYEQYF. CDR3 DNA sequence: TGCAGCGTTGCAACAGGAGCCTACGAGCAGTACTTC.

This clonotype was detected a few times. CDR3 nucleotide sequence: TGTGCCAGCAGTCGGCGCCCCGGGCCAGACAATGAGCAGTTCTTC. Translating it yields CASSRRPGPDNEQFF. The chain links TRBV27 to TRBJ2-1; D ambiguous. Germline loops: CDR1 MNHEY, CDR2 SMNVEV (reference sequence). The CDR3 is 15 residues long. The ends were cut back, 5 bases at V and 5 bases at J, with 16 bases in the middle.

This clonotype was seen at least ten times. This chain connects TRBV5-1 to TRBJ2-3; 7 bases align to TRBD2. The CDR3 has 17 amino acids. Germline CDR1 reads SGHRS; CDR2 reads YFSETQ. Trimming removed 3 bases from V and 2 bases from J; junction bases left unmatched: 12. For the CDR3, the DNA is TGCGCCAGCAGCTCGAGGGGTCGGGGGGATGTCACAGATACGCAGTATTTT. The encoded protein is CASSSRGRGDVTDTQYF.

This clonotype was observed a few times. The V and J genes are TRBV15 and TRBJ2-1, with D possibly being TRBD2 (7 bases). V dropped 0 bases and J dropped 7 bases, with 19 bases sitting between them. There are 17 residues in the CDR3. Germline CDR1 is LNHNV and CDR2 is YYDKDF (reference sequence). CDR3 sequence (DNA): TGTGCCACCAGCAGAGATGGCAACGCGGGGGCCGGAAATGAGCAGTTCTTC. It encodes CATSRDGNAGAGNEQFF.

The genes are TRBV9 and TRBJ2-1, with D possibly being TRBD2 (6 bases). Between the trimmed V and J ends, which lost 3 bases and 2 bases, there was a span of 12 bases. The length of the CDR3 is 15 residues. Germline CDR1 reads SGDLS; CDR2 reads YYNGEE. The CDR3 region has the DNA TGTGCCAGCAGCGGTATAGCGGCTACCTACAATGAGCAGTTCTTC. It is translated as CASSGIAATYNEQFF.

A few counts support this clonotype. V and J are TRBV20-1 and TRBJ2-1; no definite D call. Germline V lookup: CDR1 DFQATT, CDR2 SNEGSKA (reference sequence). The V end lost 6 bases, the J end lost 6 bases, and 15 bases lay between the germline ends. The length of the CDR3 is 13 residues. CDR3 DNA sequence: TGCAGTGCCCCGGACGGAGATCGCAATGAGCAGTTCTTC. Its protein product is CSAPDGDRNEQFF.

This clonotype was seen a single time. V is TRBV5-1 and J is TRBJ1-4; D may be TRBD1 (6 bases). Germline V CDR1 and CDR2: SGHRS, YFSETQ. Trimming took 2 bases from V and 4 from J, leaving 9 bases between them. The CDR3 covers 14 residues. CDR3: CASSFGQINEKLFF. CDR3 DNA sequence: TGCGCCAGCAGCTTCGGACAGATTAATGAAAAACTGTTTTTT.

This clonotype turned up a few times. The chain joins TRBV12-3 or TRBV12-4 to TRBJ1-1; TRBD1 matches 11 bases. V trimming: 3 bases; J trimming: 0 bases; junction bases outside the gene matches: 6. The CDR3 consists of 17 residues. CDR3 sequence: CASSFIMGQGVNTEAFF. The CDR3 DNA reads TGTGCCAGCAGTTTTATAATGGGACAGGGGGTGAACACTGAAGCTTTCTTT.

The chain couples TRBV7-3 to TRBJ1-1; a weak D match, TRBD1 (5 bases). This CDR3 region has 13 residues. The germline V gene has CDR1 SGHTA and CDR2 FQGTGA. V was trimmed by 6 bases and J by 1 base, leaving 9 bases between them. Here the CDR3 reads CASRMTANTEAFF. The CDR3 region has the DNA TGTGCCAGCAGAATGACAGCGAACACTGAAGCTTTCTTT.